What follows describes a single T cell receptor beta chain. In this sample, this clonotype turned up many times. The clone's antigen remains unknown. No much larger clone exists at a distance of one base, and base qualities are not known. CDR3 length: 18 amino acids, cysteine to phenylalanine. The retained sequence is limited to the CDR3, 54 bases, with the frame set at the first base. V is shortened by 3 bases, J by 0 bases, and the region joining them spans 18 bases. CDR1 and CDR2 (SGHDN, FVKESK) derive from the germline V gene. The source of the sample is a study of T-cell reconstitution after alpha-beta-depleted transplantation in children listed by TCRdb under 2016. Broadly, across the study: Using TCR repertoire profiling, the study followed T-cell immune reconstitution in a quantitative way in children after TCRalphabeta/CD19-depleted allogeneic hematopoietic cell transplantation. Study-level results and caveats: In some patients, the high TCRbeta diversity seen at day 60 was put down to recipient T cells and intrathymic progenitors that had survived conditioning. Over subsequent months, a decline in hyperexpanded clone frequencies was noted, and after one year, T-cell counts and TCRbeta diversity were mostly ascribed to newly produced T cells. Apparently early alphabetaT-cell count recovery about two months after transplant reportedly relied on only several hundred rapidly expanded clones derived from non-depleted graft cells.

The method was PCR. TCRdb shows the sequencer as Illumina HiSeq 2500. Molecular barcoding was employed in the preparation of TCR libraries, with unique molecular identifiers being used to normalize TCRbeta repertoire quantification. Through fastp at Q25 and MiXCR, TCRdb rebuilt clones from the public reads, retaining in-frame beta chains. Rows are combined by CDR3 protein, so each entry shows the most common genes and DNA. For this sample the table gives 480,000 or so distinct CDR3 sequences, of which 10% were detected only once. Jointly, the top ten make up 2% to 2.5% of the sample. The treatment or condition label for this specimen denotes: allogeneic hematopoietic cell transplantation with graft depleted of TCRalphabeta T cells and CD19 B cells. The children who served as transplant recipients had been given grafts of TCRalphabeta/CD19-depleted allogeneic hematopoietic cells.

This receptor was taken from a child aged 2 to 10 with inherited bone marrow failure, due to receive a stem cell transplant. The rearrangement joined TRBV14 to TRBJ1-5; matching of 5 bases hints at TRBD1 as the D gene. The source material was PBMCs, sampled before TCRalphabeta/CD19-depleted stem cell transplant. DNA sequence: TGTGCCAGCAGCCAGGGGCGATGGCGCCCAAATAGCAATCAGCCCCAGCATTTT. Translated, it reads CASSQGRWRPNSNQPQHF.